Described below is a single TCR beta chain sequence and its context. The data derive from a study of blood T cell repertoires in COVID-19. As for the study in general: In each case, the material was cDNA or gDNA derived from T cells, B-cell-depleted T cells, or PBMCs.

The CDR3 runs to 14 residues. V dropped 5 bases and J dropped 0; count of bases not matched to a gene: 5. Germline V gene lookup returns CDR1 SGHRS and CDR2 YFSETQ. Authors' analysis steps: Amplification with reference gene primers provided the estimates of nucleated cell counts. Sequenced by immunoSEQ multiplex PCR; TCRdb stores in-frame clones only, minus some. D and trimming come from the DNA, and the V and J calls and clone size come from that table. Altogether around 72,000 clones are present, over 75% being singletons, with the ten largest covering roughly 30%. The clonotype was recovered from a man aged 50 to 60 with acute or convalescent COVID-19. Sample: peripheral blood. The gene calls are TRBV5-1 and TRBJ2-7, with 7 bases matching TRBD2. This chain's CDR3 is CASRPGTTSYEQYF. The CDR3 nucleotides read TGCGCCAGCAGGCCCGGGACTACCTCCTACGAGCAGTACTTC.